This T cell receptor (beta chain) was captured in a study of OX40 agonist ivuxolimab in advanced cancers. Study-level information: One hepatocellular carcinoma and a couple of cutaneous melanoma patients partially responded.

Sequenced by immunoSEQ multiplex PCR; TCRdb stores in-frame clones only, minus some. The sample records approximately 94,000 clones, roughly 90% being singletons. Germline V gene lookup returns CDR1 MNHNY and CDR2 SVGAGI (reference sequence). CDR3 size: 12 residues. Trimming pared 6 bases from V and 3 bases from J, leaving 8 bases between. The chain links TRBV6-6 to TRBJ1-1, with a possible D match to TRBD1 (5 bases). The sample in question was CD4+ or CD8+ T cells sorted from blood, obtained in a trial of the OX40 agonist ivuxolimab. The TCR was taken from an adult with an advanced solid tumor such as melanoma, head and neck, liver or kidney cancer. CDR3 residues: CASSLGDTEAFF. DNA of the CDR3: TGTGCCAGCAGCTTAGGGGACACTGAAGCTTTCTTT.